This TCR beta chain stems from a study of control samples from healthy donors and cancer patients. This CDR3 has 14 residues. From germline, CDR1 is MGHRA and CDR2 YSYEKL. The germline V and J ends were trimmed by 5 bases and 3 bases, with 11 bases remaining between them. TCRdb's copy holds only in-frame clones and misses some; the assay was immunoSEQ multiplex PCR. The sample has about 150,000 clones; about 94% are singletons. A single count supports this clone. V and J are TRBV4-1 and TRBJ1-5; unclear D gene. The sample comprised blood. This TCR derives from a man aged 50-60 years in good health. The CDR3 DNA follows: TGCGCCAGCAGCTCCTCACAGCCCAATCAGCCCCAGCATTTT. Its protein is CASSSSQPNQPQHF.